The text below deals with one T cell receptor beta chain. Each sample provided at least 5 micrograms of extracted total RNA. The data were obtained in a study of blood T cells in healthy people across ages. Primed by a sample-barcoded 5' primer and a J-beta primer mix, a second PCR proceeded for about 7 to 12 cycles. A tag from a template-switch adaptor with 12 random nucleotides marked each cDNA molecule. Sequencing of every sample gave 2.5 million or more CDR3-containing paired-end reads. One entry per CDR3 protein results from TCRdb running MiXCR on the 5' RACE reads. The table shows around 800,000 distinct CDR3 sequences, with 35% to 50% occurring only once. CDR3 length equals 12 residues. V dropped 3 bases and J dropped 6 bases, with 9 bases sitting between them. CDR1 is GTSNPN, CDR2 SVGIG, per germline (reference sequence).

The chain uses TRBV30 and TRBJ1-3; D is unresolved. This receptor was obtained from a man of 80 years or more in good health. Sequencing was performed on blood. The CDR3 DNA sequence: TGTGCCTGGAGAAAGGACCTAAACACCATATATTTT. Translating it yields CAWRKDLNTIYF.